This record covers a single T cell receptor beta chain. These data come from a study of blood T cell repertoires in COVID-19. Overall study: Acute-phase and convalescent COVID-19 samples originated in the United States, Italy and Spain.

CDR3 size: 14 residues. V lost 7 bases to trimming and J lost 1 base, with 13 bases between them. Germline values: CDR1 MNHEY, CDR2 SVGEGT. Profiling relied on immunoSEQ multiplex PCR, and the TCRdb table lists in-frame clones only, not all of them. The sample holds more than 85,000 clones, 75% to 95% seen once. The origin of this receptor is a man between 18 and 29 years old with acute or convalescent COVID-19. Sequencing input: peripheral blood. This chain connects TRBV6-2 or TRBV6-3 to TRBJ1-1; D gene unclear. CDR3 in DNA: TGTGCCAGCAACCCGAGCGTGAGGAACACTGAAGCTTTCTTT. It is translated as CASNPSVRNTEAFF.